The 7 T cell receptor beta chains below come from one sample, sequenced in a study of neurological immune-mediated disorders. TCRdb reprocessed the 5' RACE reads with MiXCR, giving one entry per CDR3 protein. Among 95,000 to 150,000 distinct CDR3 sequences listed, roughly 3.2% were seen once. Material: PBMCs. These receptors all come from a woman between 25 and 40 years old with multiple sclerosis.

This clonotype occurred many times. J is TRBJ2-7 and V is TRBV7-9; D is uncertain. The germline CDR1 and CDR2 sequences are SEHNR and FQNEAQ (reference sequence). The CDR3 sequence is 12 residues long. The V gene lost 1 base and the J gene lost 3 bases, with 4 bases spanning the gap. The CDR3 DNA reads as TGTGCCAGCAGCTTAGTCGACTACGAGCAGTACTTC. As protein: CASSLVDYEQYF.

This clonotype has at least ten counts. CDR3 bases: TGTGCCAGCAGCCCCGGGGCGGCGAACACTGAAGCTTTCTTT. It specifies CASSPGAANTEAFF. This sequence joins TRBV7-2 and TRBJ1-1, with D perhaps TRBD1 (5 bases). In germline, CDR1 is SGHTA, CDR2 FQGNSA. The length of the CDR3 is 14 residues. Trimming cost V 5 bases and J 1 base, with 11 bases left between them.

The table lists this clonotype with many counts. V is TRBV27 and J is TRBJ2-7; a possible D gene is TRBD1 (5 bases). Germline V gene lookup returns CDR1 MNHEY and CDR2 SMNVEV (reference sequence). Trimming removed 2 bases from V and 7 bases from J, with 21 bases in between. This CDR3 region has 16 residues. The DNA of the CDR3 is TGTGCCAGCAGTTTAGGTCCAGGGTCTGTTCTCTGGGAGCAGTACTTC. It codes for CASSLGPGSVLWEQYF.

Ten or more counts support this clonotype. CDR3 sequence: CATLTWAGNTIYF. As DNA, the CDR3 is TGTGCCACCCTCACATGGGCGGGAAACACCATATATTTT. The chain uses TRBV6-5 and TRBJ1-3; D call uncertain. V lost 10 bases and J lost 4, with 14 bases in between. Looked up from germline, CDR1 is MNHEY and CDR2 is SVGAGI. There are 13 residues in the CDR3.

The sample holds many counts of this clonotype. The chain joins TRBV6-2 or TRBV6-3 to TRBJ2-3; no clear D. This CDR3 is built from 15 residues. Trimming pared 6 bases from V and 2 bases from J, leaving 15 bases between. Germline CDR1 reads MNHEY; CDR2 reads SVGEGT. The CDR3 here is CASSRIGKTTDTQYF. The CDR3 coding sequence is TGTGCCAGCAGCAGGATAGGGAAAACCACAGATACGCAGTATTTT.

This clonotype occurred many times. CDR3 residues: CASSGSESGGHGANVLTF. As DNA, the CDR3 is TGTGCCAGCAGCGGCTCGGAATCTGGAGGTCATGGGGCCAACGTCCTGACTTTC. The chain couples TRBV9 to TRBJ2-6; perhaps TRBD2 as D (5 bases). Deletions cut 3 bases from V and 3 bases from J, with 19 bases between. Germline loops: CDR1 SGDLS, CDR2 YYNGEE. The CDR3 runs to 18 residues.

Many counts were recorded for this clonotype. The J gene is TRBJ2-7, the V gene TRBV18, with 8 nucleotides matching TRBD1. J lost 2 bases, V lost 6 bases, and 6 bases had no gene match. Germline V gene data show CDR1 as KGHSH and CDR2 as LQKENI. The CDR3 is 14 amino acids. This chain's CDR3 is CASSSGQGPYEQYF. CDR3 coding DNA: TGTGCCAGCTCTTCAGGACAGGGACCCTACGAGCAGTACTTC.